These 14 T cell receptor beta chains were all obtained from the same sample, sequenced in a study of cytomegalovirus exposure and HLA in healthy donors. The data were produced by immunoSEQ multiplex PCR, yet TCRdb's version contains in-frame clones alone and is incomplete. The sample lists under 200,000 clones; roughly nine tenths were seen once. Material: PBMCs. The receptors shown here come from a woman in her late teens or twenties in good health and CMV-seropositive.

This chain connects TRBV19 to TRBJ1-5; 7 bases map to TRBD1. Trimming removed 3 bases from V and 1 base from J; junction bases left unmatched: 3. Germline V gene lookup returns CDR1 LNHDA and CDR2 SQIVND (reference sequence). This CDR3 comprises 15 residues. CDR3: CASSIRGSSNQPQHF. CDR3 DNA: TGTGCCAGTAGTATCAGGGGGTCGAGCAATCAGCCCCAGCATTTT.

The CDR3 nucleotides are TGTGCCAGCAGCAAACTAGCGACTACCAACAATGAGCAGTTCTTC. As protein: CASSKLATTNNEQFF. V usage is TRBV5-5 and J usage is TRBJ2-1, with 7 bases fitting TRBD2. V was pared by 4 bases and J by 5 bases, with 9 bases of the junction left unmatched. This CDR3 spans 15 amino acids. The V gene's germline CDR1 is SGHKS and CDR2 YYEKEE (reference sequence).

This chain links TRBV7-2 with TRBJ2-1, with 9 bases lining up with TRBD2. The CDR3 is 17 residues long. Germline CDR1 reads SGHTA; CDR2 reads FQGNSA. With 3 bases clipped from V and 7 bases from J, the junction kept 13 bases outside the gene matches. The CDR3 loop is CASSLHGGRGGKNEQFF. CDR3 DNA: TGTGCCAGCAGCTTGCACGGCGGGAGGGGAGGAAAAAATGAGCAGTTCTTC.

J is TRBJ1-5 and V is TRBV7-6; 10 bases map to TRBD1. This CDR3 has 17 amino acids. The ends lost 6 bases at V and 2 bases at J; junction bases unmatched: 10. In germline, CDR1 is SGHVS, CDR2 FNYEAQ. CDR3 protein: CASRFRQGALGNQPQHF. CDR3 in DNA: TGTGCCAGCAGATTCAGACAGGGGGCTTTGGGCAATCAGCCCCAGCATTTT.

The V gene is TRBV12-5, the J gene TRBJ2-1; D gene unclear. Germline assignment: CDR1 LGHNT and CDR2 FRNRAP. The CDR3 runs to 13 residues. The V end was cut by 6 bases, the J end by 2 bases, with 8 bases between. The CDR3 bases are TGTGCTAGTGGCCCCCCCACCTACAATGAGCAGTTCTTC. This sequence encodes CASGPPTYNEQFF.

The chain employs TRBV15 and TRBJ1-6; D not certain. Trimming took 11 bases from V and 13 from J, leaving 18 bases between them. The CDR3 is 12 amino acids. The germline V gene has CDR1 LNHNV and CDR2 YYDKDF (reference sequence). Here the CDR3 DNA reads TGTGCCGCAGGCCGGCCCGGAAGGCCCCTCCACTTT. Translated, it gives CAAGRPGRPLHF.

The chain employs TRBV5-1 and TRBJ2-1; 14 bases are shared with TRBD2. CDR3 size: 16 residues. From germline, CDR1 is SGHRS and CDR2 YFSETQ. The V segment lost 4 bases and the J segment 4 bases; nucleotides outside the gene matches: 4. CDR3 in DNA: TGCGCCAGCAGCCCGGGACTAGCGGGAGAGTACAATGAGCAGTTCTTC. Encoded protein: CASSPGLAGEYNEQFF.

The chain employs TRBV27 and TRBJ1-2; D uncertain. V lost 5 bases and J lost 4, with 17 bases in between. Per the germline V gene, CDR1 is MNHEY and CDR2 is SMNVEV (reference sequence). The CDR3 extends over 15 amino acids. CDR3 residues: CASSRTHIFSYGYTF. CDR3 nucleotides: TGTGCCAGCAGTCGCACCCACATATTTTCCTATGGCTACACCTTC.

V gene TRBV28 combines with J gene TRBJ1-1; no reliable D call. CDR3 length equals 16 residues. CDR1 MDHEN and CDR2 SYDVKM come from the germline V gene. Deletions cut 5 bases from V and 7 bases from J, with 23 bases between. The CDR3 sequence: CASSRSTRGRANEAFF. CDR3 DNA sequence: TGTGCCAGCAGTCGTTCGACCCGAGGGAGGGCGAATGAAGCTTTCTTT.

V is TRBV30 and J is TRBJ2-5; D may be TRBD1 (6 bases). Looked up from germline, CDR1 is GTSNPN and CDR2 is SVGIG (reference sequence). The CDR3 covers 13 residues. The V end lost 2 bases, the J end lost 3 bases, and 10 bases lay between the germline ends. CDR3 region: CAWSQGTKETQYF. The DNA of the CDR3 is TGTGCCTGGAGTCAGGGGACAAAAGAGACCCAGTACTTC.

The rearrangement uses TRBV5-1 and TRBJ2-7; 7 positions agree with TRBD2. Per germline, CDR1 SGHRS and CDR2 YFSETQ. The CDR3 runs 14 residues. V gave up 3 bases and J gave up 7 bases; unmatched junction bases: 10. In DNA, the CDR3 is TGCGCCAGCAGCTCAACCAAGCGGGAACGGGAGCAGTACTTC. As protein: CASSSTKREREQYF.

The rearrangement links TRBV4-1 to TRBJ1-2; TRBD1 is a possible D gene (6 bases). V was pared by 1 base and J by 4 bases, with 10 bases between. This CDR3 contains 14 residues. Germline V gene data show CDR1 as MGHRA and CDR2 as YSYEKL. The CDR3 loop is CASSQGGGTYGYTF. The CDR3 nucleotides read TGCGCCAGCAGCCAAGGGGGGGGCACCTATGGCTACACCTTC.

The chain recombines TRBV9 with TRBJ2-5, with D perhaps TRBD1 (5 bases). Germline V CDR1 and CDR2: SGDLS, YYNGEE. V lost 1 base to trimming and J lost 5 bases, with 12 bases between them. The CDR3 runs 14 residues. The CDR3 reads CASSVQGFGETQYF. As DNA, the CDR3 is TGTGCCAGCAGCGTACAGGGTTTTGGGGAGACCCAGTACTTC. Variable domain in full (rest from reference TRBV9 and TRBJ2-5): DSGVTQTPKHLITATGQRVTLRCSPRSGDLSVYWYQQSLDQGLQFLIQYYNGEERAKGNILERFSAQQFPDLHSELNLSSLELGDSALYFCASSVQGFGETQYFGPGTRLLVL.

This chain links TRBV25-1 with TRBJ2-3; 8 bases align to TRBD2. Looked up from germline, CDR1 is MGHDK and CDR2 is SYGVNS. The CDR3 runs to 17 residues. Trimming cost V 0 bases and J 5 bases; bases outside gene matches: 10. CDR3 loop: CASSEYLAGGPQDTQYF. CDR3 bases: TGTGCCAGCAGTGAATATTTGGCGGGGGGCCCTCAAGATACGCAGTATTTT.